These 5 T cell receptor beta chains came from one sample sequenced in a study of T cells after yellow fever vaccination. TCRdb reanalysed the 5' RACE reads using MiXCR and keeps one entry per CDR3 protein. This table holds 200,000 to 300,000 distinct CDR3 sequences, roughly 3.7% found once. The sequenced sample was PBMCs, obtained 15 days after the yellow fever booster vaccination. The receptor set was obtained from a man between 18 and 35 years old who received the YFV17D yellow fever vaccine.

As for this clonotype: A much larger clone is a single base away; this may be a read error. The chain uses TRBV19 and TRBJ2-2; TRBD2 is a possible D gene (5 bases). The V and J ends lost 7 bases and 4 bases respectively, with 19 bases between them. The CDR3 spans 16 residues. Germline CDR1 is LNHDA and CDR2 is SQIVND (reference sequence). CDR3 sequence (DNA): TGTGCCAGTACAGTACCTATCGGGGTAACCACCGGGGAGCTGTTTTTT. It encodes CASTVPIGVTTGELFF.

This clonotype appeared many times. The V call is TRBV28, the J call TRBJ1-1; possibly TRBD1 for D (5 bases). This CDR3 is built from 13 residues. CDR1 is MDHEN and CDR2 is SYDVKM in the germline V gene. V was trimmed by 5 bases and J by 0 bases, leaving 7 bases between them. This CDR3 reads CASSLRVNTEAFF. For the CDR3, the DNA is TGTGCCAGCAGTCTCAGGGTGAACACTGAAGCTTTCTTT.

This clonotype was seen repeatedly, ten times or more. The rearrangement joins TRBV7-9 to TRBJ1-2, with D tentatively TRBD1 (6 bases). The CDR3 spans 13 residues. The V gene lost 5 bases and the J gene lost 8 bases, with 15 bases spanning the gap. Looked up from germline, CDR1 is SEHNR and CDR2 is FQNEAQ (reference sequence). The CDR3, as DNA: TGTGCCAGCAGCCCAGTCGGGGGGGGCGGCTACACCTTC. Translation: CASSPVGGGGYTF.

This clonotype has only a few counts. The chain employs TRBV28 and TRBJ1-6, with a weak D call TRBD1 (6 bases). CDR3 length: 15 amino acids. Per germline, CDR1 MDHEN and CDR2 SYDVKM. Trimming shortened V by 2 bases and J by 8 bases, and 13 bases separated the two germline ends. In DNA, the CDR3 is TGTGCCAGCAGTTTAGGAGGGTCAGGGGATTCACCCCTCCACTTT. It specifies CASSLGGSGDSPLHF.

Notes on this clonotype: Just one base apart from a much larger clone, this may be a read error. The rearrangement joins TRBV7-9 to TRBJ2-3; 8 bases align to TRBD2. Germline CDR1 is SEHNR and CDR2 is FQNEAQ (reference sequence). The CDR3 runs 15 residues. In DNA form, the CDR3 reads TGTGCCAGCAGCTTACTCGGGGGGGCAGAAGATAAGCAGTATTTT. Protein sequence: CASSLLGGAEDKQYF.